A selection of T cell receptor beta chains follows, all from one sample in a study of blood T cell repertoires in COVID-19. Method: immunoSEQ multiplex PCR; TCRdb's copy keeps in-frame clones and lacks some. Here the sample spans approximately 96,000 clones, about 95% being singletons. Material for sequencing was peripheral blood. The receptor source for this set is a human donor with active COVID-19. The donor label of this sample is uncertain. The conserved cysteine and the conserved F or W are not part of the CDR3 here. Fields, in order: clone size, V gene, CDR3 protein. Expanded clones are given a class, and other clones once, few, many or no size at all.

>.|TRBV5-1
ASSRDNPGSGNTIY
>.|TRBV5-6
ASSLALAEHNEQF
>once|TRBV14
ASNPATGSRLAGITDTQY
>.|TRBV10-3
ASQGEEGAPGNTIY
>.|TRBV19
ASSTGQASYEQY
>.|TRBV9
ASSVVSRGAYNEQF
>.|TRBV5-6
ASSPRDRPSGTQY
>.|TRBV6-5
ASGERGRNEQF
>.|TRBV18
ASSLREGWNEQF
>once|TRBV5-1
ASSVGQGGGTGANVLT
>.|TRBV5-1
ASSSDPGGTEAF
>.|TRBV13
ASSLGTSGPGH
>once|TRBV11-3
ASSLGSGTPRFGEQF
>.|TRBV5-6
ASSLSSPSYEQY
>.|TRBV5-8
ASSVGSSYNSPLH
>.|TRBV7-2
ASSLRLETYEQY
>.|TRBV19
ASSIYPPNTGELF
>.|TRBV5-1
ASSLGLVSGDTQY
>.|TRBV24-1
ATSDWAGTGELF
>.|TRBV18
ASSPTGDTEAF
>.|TRBV2
ASSEGREGPY
>.|TRBV7-8
ASSFNRGSTDTQY
>.|TRBV7-8
ASSFTGSGEQY
>.|TRBV1
TSSQDLAGDQETQY
>.|TRBV2
ASSPRDYWGPEQF
>.|TRBV7-2
ASSSGGVGNTIY
>.|TRBV13
ASSPGGQSYSPLH
>.|TRBV5-6
ASSLVRDTEAF
>.|TRBV9
ASSVGDTADGYT
>.|TRBV3-1/TRBV3-2
ASSHGWLAGVTEAF
>.|TRBV6-5
ASSIPGQDGAF
>.|TRBV27
ASRDTGRGHEQY
>.|TRBV6-5
ASGQGAKVGELF
>.|TRBV4-1
ASRRGAGGISDTQY
>once|TRBV15
ATSIGAGGLSNQPQH
>.|TRBV5-1
ASRNLAGGETGELF
>.|TRBV9
ASSQGGSRLSYEQY
>.|TRBV4-2
ASSQDPKSGREELF
>.|TRBV12-3/TRBV12-4
ASSFEGKTEAF
>.|TRBV2
ASSEGAGRIDTQY
>.|TRBV4-2
ASSQEPGWAKNIQY
>.|TRBV7-2
ASSLAQGDRGGTDTQY
>.|TRBV5-1
ASSASGGSIEKLF
>.|TRBV5-4
ASSLLQGQGEQF
>.|TRBV7-2
ASSLGLDREQY
>once|TRBV28
ASSSFDRGLQF
>.|TRBV12-3/TRBV12-4
ASTGQGYYGYT
>.|TRBV9
ASTLGEGSHEQY
>.|TRBV27
ASSSDRYGYT
>.|TRBV9
ASSVNLREVNEQF
>.|TRBV2
ASSRANYGYT